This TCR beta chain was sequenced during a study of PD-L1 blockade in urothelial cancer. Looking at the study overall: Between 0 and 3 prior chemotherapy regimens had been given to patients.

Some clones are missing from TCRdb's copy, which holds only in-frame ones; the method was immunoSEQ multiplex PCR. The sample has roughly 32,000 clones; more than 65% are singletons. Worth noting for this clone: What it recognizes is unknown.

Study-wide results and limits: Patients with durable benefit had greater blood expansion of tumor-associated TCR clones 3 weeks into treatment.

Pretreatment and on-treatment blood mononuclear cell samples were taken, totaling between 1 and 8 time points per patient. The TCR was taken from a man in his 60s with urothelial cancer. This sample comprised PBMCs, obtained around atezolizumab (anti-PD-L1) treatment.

CDR3 in amino acids: CASSFQGSLAGNNEQFF. The CDR3 nucleotides read TGTGCCAGCAGCTTTCAGGGGTCACTAGCGGGAAACAATGAGCAGTTCTTC. The rearrangement links TRBV7-2 to TRBJ2-1, with 10 bases matching TRBD2. The CDR3 covers 17 residues. The V segment lost 3 bases and the J segment 5 bases; nucleotides outside the gene matches: 10. The germline V gene encodes CDR1 SGHTA and CDR2 FQGNSA.